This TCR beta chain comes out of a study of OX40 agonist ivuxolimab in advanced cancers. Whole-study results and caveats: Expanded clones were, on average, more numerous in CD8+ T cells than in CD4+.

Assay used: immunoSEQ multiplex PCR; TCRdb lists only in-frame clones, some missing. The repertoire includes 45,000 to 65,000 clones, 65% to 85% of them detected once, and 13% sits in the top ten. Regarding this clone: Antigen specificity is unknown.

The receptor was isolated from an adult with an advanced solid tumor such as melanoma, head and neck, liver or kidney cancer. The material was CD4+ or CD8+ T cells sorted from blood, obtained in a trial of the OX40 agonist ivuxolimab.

The CDR3 coding sequence is TGCGCCAGCAGCTTGGTTGGCAGAACGAACACTGAAGCTTTCTTT. Translating gives CASSLVGRTNTEAFF. The chain couples TRBV5-1 to TRBJ1-1; D is unresolved. Deletions cut 0 bases from V and 1 base from J, with 10 bases between. This CDR3 is 15 amino acids long. The germline V gene encodes CDR1 SGHRS and CDR2 YFSETQ. Complete variable domain (other parts from reference TRBV5-1 and TRBJ1-1): KAGVTQTPRYLIKTRGQQVTLSCSPISGHRSVSWYQQTPGQGLQFLFEYFSETQRNKGNFPGRFSGRQFSNSRSEMNVSTLELGDSALYLCASSLVGRTNTEAFFGQGTRLTVV.